The following is a TCR beta chain sequence with its context. This sample stems from a study of blood T cell repertoires in COVID-19. For the study at large: T cells, B-cell-depleted T cells, or PBMCs supplied cDNA or gDNA.

Study processing details: Estimated nucleated cell counts came from reference gene primer amplification. Profiled with immunoSEQ multiplex PCR; TCRdb holds only in-frame clones, not every one. V, J and clone size derive from that table, while D and trimming were established from the DNA sequence. This sample has 300,000 or so clones, with more than 75% found just once. The CDR3 has 14 residues. The germline V gene has CDR1 SGHDT and CDR2 YYEEEE. Deletions cut 2 bases from V and 2 bases from J, with 10 bases between. Sequencing used peripheral blood. The clonotype comes from a woman between 50 and 59 years old who had recovered from COVID-19. The J gene is TRBJ1-2, the V gene TRBV5-6, with a tentative D call TRBD1 (6 bases). The CDR3 loop reads CASSLTGRNYGYTF. The CDR3 DNA follows: TGTGCCAGCAGCTTAACAGGGAGAAACTATGGCTACACCTTC.